The TCR beta chain described here comes from a study of T cell repertoires in cytomegalovirus infection. Trimming left V 2 bases short and J 8 bases short, with 13 bases between. The CDR3 spans 14 residues. Per germline, CDR1 SGHVS and CDR2 FNYEAQ. A note on this clonotype: The antigen remains undetermined.

TCRdb passed the reads through MiXCR, listing each CDR3 protein once. The sample records more than 250,000 distinct CDR3 sequences, 25% being singletons. Source: cultured PBMCs, taken from culture after CMV antigen stimulation. The source is a human donor in good health (CMV status not recorded). Some clones in this sample may be carry-over from other donors' samples. The chain links TRBV7-6 to TRBJ2-1; D call uncertain. The CDR3 sequence: CASSLRLDHDEQFF. CDR3 sequence (DNA): TGTGCCAGCAGCTTACGTCTAGATCACGATGAGCAGTTCTTC.